Below, 8 T cell receptor beta chains from the same sample are listed, as sequenced in a study of blood T cell repertoires in COVID-19. The repertoire was sequenced with immunoSEQ multiplex PCR; TCRdb's copy has only in-frame clones and lacks some. The top ten hold about 6% of the sample, which has about 70,000 clones, about four fifths seen once. Sequencing used peripheral blood. The receptors were sampled from a woman aged 60-70 years with acute or convalescent COVID-19.

The gene calls are TRBV9 and TRBJ1-5; the D is unclear. CDR3 size: 16 residues. CDR1 is SGDLS, CDR2 YYNGEE, per germline. V shed 3 bases and J shed 4 bases, with 17 bases lying between them. The DNA of the CDR3 is TGTGCCAGCAGCGAATCTTCGGTACCGGGGAATCAGCCCCAGCATTTT. It codes for CASSESSVPGNQPQHF.

The CDR3 coding sequence is TGTGCCAGCAGCCCGCCCCGGACAGCCTCCTACGAGCAGTACTTC. Amino acids: CASSPPRTASYEQYF. This sequence joins TRBV11-2 and TRBJ2-7; D is perhaps TRBD1 (6 bases). Germline V lookup: CDR1 SGHAT, CDR2 FQNNGV. The V end lost 5 bases, the J end lost 0 bases, and 14 bases lay between the germline ends. The CDR3 has 15 amino acids.

The genes are TRBV4-1 and TRBJ1-1, with TRBD1 as a possible D gene (6 bases). Trimming took off 6 bases at V and 0 bases at J, with 11 bases between the two ends. The germline CDR1 and CDR2 sequences are MGHRA and YSYEKL. The CDR3 runs 14 residues. The CDR3 loop reads CASRQGSMNTEAFF. CDR3 DNA: TGCGCCAGCAGACAGGGATCCATGAACACTGAAGCTTTCTTT.

The chain uses TRBV7-2 and TRBJ2-5; 9 nucleotides match TRBD1. Germline V gene sequence: CDR1 SGHTA, CDR2 FQGNSA. There are 14 residues in the CDR3. Trimming removed 7 bases from V and 5 bases from J; junction bases left unmatched: 8. CDR3: CASNRDRVEETQYF. The DNA for the CDR3 is TGTGCCAGCAACCGGGACAGGGTGGAGGAGACCCAGTACTTC.

The chain uses TRBV18 and TRBJ2-2; 8 nucleotides align to TRBD2. Trimming at V came to 4 bases and at J to 0 bases, leaving 7 bases not matched to a gene. Germline V gene lookup returns CDR1 KGHSH and CDR2 LQKENI. CDR3 size: 17 residues. The CDR3 DNA reads as TGTGCCAGCTCACGGCTGATAGCGGGGTCGAACACCGGGGAGCTGTTTTTT. Protein product: CASSRLIAGSNTGELFF.

The CDR3 nucleotides read TGTGCCAGCAGTGAAGCGCCCAGGAATGGGACCGGGGAGCTGTTTTTT. Translation: CASSEAPRNGTGELFF. The gene calls are TRBV6-1 and TRBJ2-2; D ambiguous. CDR3 length: 16 residues. Trimming pared 0 bases from V and 5 bases from J, leaving 13 bases between. CDR1 and CDR2 from the germline V gene are MNHNS and SASEGT.

The chain links TRBV24-1 to TRBJ2-6; no definite D call. Germline CDR1 reads KGHDR; CDR2 reads SFDVKD. V lost 6 bases, J lost 5 bases, and 19 bases lay in between. The CDR3 loop spans 17 amino acids. CDR3 in amino acids: CATSQFGSQSRANVLTF. The DNA of the CDR3 is TGTGCCACCAGTCAATTTGGTAGTCAAAGTCGGGCCAACGTCCTGACTTTC.

This clone was found once. The V gene is TRBV11-3, the J gene TRBJ1-5; 7 nucleotides align to TRBD1. Losses at the gene ends were 5 bases for V and 6 bases for J; bases not matched to a gene: 16. This CDR3 comprises 17 residues. Germline assignment: CDR1 SGHNT and CDR2 YENEEA. CDR3 sequence reads: CASSHQGVGARGQPQHF. CDR3 coding DNA: TGTGCCAGCAGCCACCAGGGGGTAGGGGCGAGAGGTCAGCCCCAGCATTTT.